The 14 T cell receptor beta chains below were found in one sample sequenced in a study of blood T cell repertoires in COVID-19. The repertoire was sequenced with immunoSEQ multiplex PCR; TCRdb's copy has only in-frame clones and lacks some. The table lists about 37,000 clones, 91% of them singletons. Sequenced material: peripheral blood. All receptors come from a woman aged 25 to 39 in a cohort sampled during active COVID-19.

The rearrangement links TRBV11-1 to TRBJ2-1; possible D gene TRBD1, 6 bases. This CDR3 comprises 14 residues. In germline, CDR1 is SGHAT, CDR2 FQDESV (reference sequence). V was pared by 2 bases and J by 5 bases, with 10 bases between. As DNA, the CDR3 is TGTGCCAGCAGCTTAAGGGGGACCCACAATGAGCAGTTCTTC. As protein: CASSLRGTHNEQFF. Based on the CDR3 plus reference TRBV11-1 and TRBJ2-1, the full variable domain is EAEVAQSPRYKITEKSQAVAFWCDPISGHATLYWYRQILGQGPELLVQFQDESVVDDSQLPKDRFSAERLKGVDSTLKIQPAELGDSAMYLCASSLRGTHNEQFFGPGTRLTVL.

The rearrangement links TRBV30 to TRBJ2-7, with 11 positions matching TRBD2. Germline CDR1 and CDR2: GTSNPN and SVGIG (reference sequence). The CDR3 has 14 amino acids. The junction had 4 bases not matched to a gene; V was cut back by 0 bases and J by 6 bases. The CDR3 protein is CAWSVGLAGGEQYF. CDR3 coding DNA: TGTGCCTGGAGTGTTGGTCTAGCGGGAGGCGAGCAGTACTTC.

This rearrangement joins TRBV30 to TRBJ2-7; 9 bases agree with TRBD2. Germline CDR1 GTSNPN, CDR2 SVGIG (reference sequence). The trim removed 3 bases at V and 4 bases at J, leaving 4 bases unmatched. This CDR3 contains 13 residues. The CDR3, as DNA: TGTGCCTGGAGGATAGCGGGAGAGTACGAGCAGTACTTC. It yields the protein CAWRIAGEYEQYF.

The chain combines TRBV18 with TRBJ1-5; TRBD1 might be the D (6 bases). V dropped 5 bases and J dropped 3 bases, with 8 bases sitting between them. The CDR3 is made up of 13 amino acids. Germline lookup yields CDR1 KGHSH and CDR2 LQKENI. The chain's CDR3 is CASSRQDNQPQHF. The DNA for the CDR3 is TGTGCCAGCTCAAGACAGGACAATCAGCCCCAGCATTTT.

The chain has TRBV19 and TRBJ2-1; perhaps TRBD2 as D (6 bases). The CDR3 spans 18 residues. V lost 7 bases, J lost 0 bases, and 22 bases lay in between. Per the germline V gene, CDR1 is LNHDA and CDR2 is SQIVND (reference sequence). The CDR3 DNA is TGTGCCAGTACCGCGGACCAAATAGCGGCCAGCTCCTACAATGAGCAGTTCTTC. Translated: CASTADQIAASSYNEQFF.

The V call is TRBV30, the J call TRBJ2-5; possibly TRBD1 for D (7 bases). With 0 bases removed from V and 1 base from J, the gap between germline ends came to 12 bases. The germline V gene encodes CDR1 GTSNPN and CDR2 SVGIG (reference sequence). The CDR3 runs to 15 residues. The CDR3 sequence is CAWSVHRGGQETQYF. For the CDR3, the DNA is TGTGCCTGGAGTGTACACAGGGGAGGCCAAGAGACCCAGTACTTC.

The V and J genes are TRBV6-4 and TRBJ2-2; 10 bases agree with TRBD2. This CDR3 is built from 15 residues. Trimming at V came to 4 bases and at J to 2 bases, leaving 1 base not matched to a gene. Looked up from germline, CDR1 is MRHNA and CDR2 is SNTAGT. CDR3 sequence: CASSGLAGNTGELFF. CDR3 nucleotide sequence: TGTGCCAGCAGTGGACTAGCGGGCAACACCGGGGAGCTGTTTTTT.

This clone was detected once. V is TRBV5-1 and J is TRBJ2-5; maybe TRBD2 (6 bases). Germline lookup yields CDR1 SGHRS and CDR2 YFSETQ. V was pared by 4 bases and J by 5 bases, with 15 bases between. The CDR3 covers 14 residues. CDR3 region: CASSPGSGRETQYF. CDR3 nucleotide sequence: TGCGCCAGCAGCCCCGGGTCGGGGAGGGAGACCCAGTACTTC. The complete variable domain, with remaining parts taken from reference TRBV5-1 and TRBJ2-5, reads KAGVTQTPRYLIKTRGQQVTLSCSPISGHRSVSWYQQTPGQGLQFLFEYFSETQRNKGNFPGRFSGRQFSNSRSEMNVSTLELGDSALYLCASSPGSGRETQYFGPGTRLLVL.

The chain has TRBV11-2 and TRBJ2-7; tentatively, D is TRBD2 (6 bases). CDR1 is SGHAT, CDR2 FQNNGV, per germline. CDR3 length equals 13 residues. V shed 4 bases and J shed 3 bases, with 10 bases lying between them. The CDR3 spells CASSSGTFYEQYF. Here the CDR3 DNA reads TGTGCCAGCAGCTCCGGGACTTTCTACGAGCAGTACTTC.

V usage is TRBV6-6 and J usage is TRBJ1-4; 9 bases line up with TRBD1. This CDR3 has 15 residues. V gave up 6 bases and J gave up 7 bases; unmatched junction bases: 9. From germline, CDR1 is MNHNY and CDR2 SVGAGI (reference sequence). DNA for the CDR3: TGTGCCAGCAGCAAACCGGGACAGGGACGTGAAAAACTGTTTTTT. This encodes CASSKPGQGREKLFF.

In nucleotides, the CDR3 is TGTGCCAGCAGCACCACAGGGAGGGATAATTCACCCCTCCACTTT. It specifies CASSTTGRDNSPLHF. V is TRBV6-1 and J is TRBJ1-6; a possible D gene is TRBD1 (6 bases). There are 15 residues in the CDR3. V was clipped by 6 bases and J by 5 bases, with 14 bases between them. Germline CDR1 reads MNHNS; CDR2 reads SASEGT.

This chain connects TRBV2 to TRBJ1-1, with a weak D call TRBD1 (5 bases). The CDR3 is 13 residues long. Deletions cut 7 bases from V and 7 bases from J, with 16 bases between. Germline loops: CDR1 SNHLY, CDR2 FYNNEI. CDR3 loop: CASKAPGLDEAFF. The DNA for the CDR3 is TGTGCCAGCAAGGCGCCAGGGCTTGATGAAGCTTTCTTT.

The J gene is TRBJ2-1, the V gene TRBV3-1 (or the pseudogene TRBV3-2), with TRBD2 identical over 13 bases. The CDR3 has 15 amino acids. Germline trimming cut 4 bases from V and 5 bases from J; bases unmatched to any gene: 2. CDR1 and CDR2 (germline): LGHDT, YNNKEL (reference sequence). This CDR3 is CASSRLAGGNNEQFF. The CDR3 DNA reads as TGTGCCAGCAGCCGACTAGCGGGAGGAAACAATGAGCAGTTCTTC.

The chain uses TRBV4-2 and TRBJ2-7, with 7 bases matching TRBD1. Trimming at V came to 5 bases and at J to 2 bases, leaving 9 bases not matched to a gene. The CDR3 has 15 residues. Germline CDR1 LGHNA, CDR2 YNFKEQ. Written as DNA, the CDR3 is TGTGCCAGCAGCTATACATGGACAGGACCCTACGAGCAGTACTTC. It translates to CASSYTWTGPYEQYF.